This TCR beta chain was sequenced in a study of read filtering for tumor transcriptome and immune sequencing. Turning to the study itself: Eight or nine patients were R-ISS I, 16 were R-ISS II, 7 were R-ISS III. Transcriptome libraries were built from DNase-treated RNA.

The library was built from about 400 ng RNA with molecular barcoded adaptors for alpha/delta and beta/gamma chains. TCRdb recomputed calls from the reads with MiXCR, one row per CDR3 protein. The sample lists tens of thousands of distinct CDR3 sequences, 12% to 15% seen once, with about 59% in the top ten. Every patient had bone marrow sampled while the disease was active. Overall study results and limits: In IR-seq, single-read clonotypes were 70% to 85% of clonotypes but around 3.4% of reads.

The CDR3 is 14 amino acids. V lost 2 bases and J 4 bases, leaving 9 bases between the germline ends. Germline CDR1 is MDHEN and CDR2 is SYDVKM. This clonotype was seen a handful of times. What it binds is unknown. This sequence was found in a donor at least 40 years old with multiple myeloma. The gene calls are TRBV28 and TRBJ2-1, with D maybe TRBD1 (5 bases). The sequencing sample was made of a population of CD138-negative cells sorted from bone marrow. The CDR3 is CASSLVGHYNEQFF. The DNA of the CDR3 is TGTGCCAGCAGTTTAGTCGGACATTACAATGAGCAGTTCTTC.